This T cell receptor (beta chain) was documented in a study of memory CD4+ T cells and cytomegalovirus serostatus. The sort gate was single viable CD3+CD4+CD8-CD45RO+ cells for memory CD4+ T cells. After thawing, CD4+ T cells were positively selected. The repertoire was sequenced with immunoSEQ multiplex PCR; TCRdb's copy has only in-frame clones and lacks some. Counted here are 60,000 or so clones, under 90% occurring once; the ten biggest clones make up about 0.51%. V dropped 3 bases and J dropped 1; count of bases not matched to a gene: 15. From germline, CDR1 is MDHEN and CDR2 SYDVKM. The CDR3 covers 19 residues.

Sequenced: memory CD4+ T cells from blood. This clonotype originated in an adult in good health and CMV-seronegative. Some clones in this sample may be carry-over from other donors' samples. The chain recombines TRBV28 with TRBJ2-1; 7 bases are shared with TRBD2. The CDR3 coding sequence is TGTGCCAGCAGTTTCCAAGGACTAGGGGCCAGTCAGTCCTACAATGAGCAGTTCTTC. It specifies CASSFQGLGASQSYNEQFF.